This T cell receptor beta chain was found in a study of OX40 agonist ivuxolimab in advanced cancers. Germline V lookup: CDR1 GTSNPN, CDR2 SVGIG (reference sequence). This CDR3 comprises 20 residues. V shed 1 base and J 3 bases; nucleotides not matched to a gene: 21. Sequencing used immunoSEQ multiplex PCR; TCRdb keeps in-frame clones, though not all of them. The sample lists some 90,000 clones; more than 85% were seen once. This chain links TRBV30 with TRBJ2-7, with 10 bases matching TRBD1. The clonotype originates from an adult with an advanced solid tumor such as melanoma, head and neck, liver or kidney cancer. This specimen was CD4+ or CD8+ T cells sorted from blood, taken in a trial of the OX40 agonist ivuxolimab. The CDR3 sequence: CAWSGGPPGQGSLEVYEQYF. CDR3 bases: TGTGCCTGGAGTGGGGGGCCTCCGGGACAGGGGTCTCTCGAGGTCTACGAGCAGTACTTC.